A single sample gave rise to the 4 T cell receptor beta chains below, sequenced in a study of T-cell reconstitution after alpha-beta-depleted transplantation in children. Preparing the TCRbeta library involved the use of unique molecular identifiers. TCRdb processed the PCR reads anew with MiXCR; each CDR3 protein has one entry. Of 95,000 to 150,000 distinct CDR3 sequences in the sample, approximately 22% are singletons; the top ten hold about 11%. Material: PBMCs, mostly from graft donor cells, obtained 180 days after TCRalphabeta/CD19-depleted stem cell transplant. All receptors derive from a male patient between 2 and 10 years old who had a stem cell transplant for chronic granulomatous disease, so the T cells may come from the graft donor.

This clonotype was found a few times. This chain connects TRBV15 to TRBJ2-7; D assignment may be TRBD1 or TRBD2 (6 bases each). The CDR3 runs 17 residues. The germline V and J ends were trimmed by 0 bases and 1 base, with 16 bases remaining between them. The germline V gene has CDR1 LNHNV and CDR2 YYDKDF (reference sequence). CDR3 sequence reads: CATSRDFGRGGSYEQYF. The CDR3 coding sequence is TGTGCCACCAGCAGAGATTTCGGCAGGGGAGGATCCTACGAGCAGTACTTC.

This clonotype came up a few times. This rearrangement joins TRBV3-1 to TRBJ1-5, with D unclear. CDR1 is LGHDT, CDR2 YNNKEL, per germline (reference sequence). The CDR3 spans 14 residues. V was trimmed by 4 bases and J by 0 bases, leaving 7 bases between them. The CDR3 region is CASSPQYSNQPQHF. The CDR3 nucleotides are TGTGCCAGCAGCCCTCAATATAGCAATCAGCCCCAGCATTTT.

This clonotype was observed many times. The CDR3 loop is CSATPGQGIYEQYF. The DNA of the CDR3 is TGCAGCGCTACTCCGGGACAGGGAATCTACGAGCAGTACTTC. The chain uses TRBV29-1 and TRBJ2-7, with 9 bases lining up with TRBD1. The CDR3 length is 14 residues. The junction had 10 bases not matched to a gene; V was cut back by 7 bases and J by 3 bases. The germline CDR1 and CDR2 sequences are SQVTM and ANQGSEA.

This clonotype was counted only a few times. The chain employs TRBV5-5 and TRBJ2-7; D may correspond to TRBD1 or TRBD2 (6 bases each). Trimming cost V 4 bases and J 1 base, with 21 bases left between them. The germline CDR1 and CDR2 sequences are SGHKS and YYEKEE (reference sequence). CDR3 length: 17 residues. In DNA form, the CDR3 reads TGTGCCAGCAGCCTGATGGAGGGGACAAGGGTATCCTACGAGCAGTACTTC. Translating it yields CASSLMEGTRVSYEQYF.